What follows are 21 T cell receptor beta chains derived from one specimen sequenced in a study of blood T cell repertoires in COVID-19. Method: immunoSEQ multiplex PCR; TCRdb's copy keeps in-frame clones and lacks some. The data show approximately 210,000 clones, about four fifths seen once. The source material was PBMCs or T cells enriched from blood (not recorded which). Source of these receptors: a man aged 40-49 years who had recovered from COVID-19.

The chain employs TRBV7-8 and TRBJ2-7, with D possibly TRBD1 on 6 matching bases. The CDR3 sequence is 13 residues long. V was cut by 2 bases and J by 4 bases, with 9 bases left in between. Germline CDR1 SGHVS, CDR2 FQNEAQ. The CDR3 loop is CASSLLQGYEQYF. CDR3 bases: TGTGCCAGCAGCTTATTGCAGGGGTACGAGCAGTACTTC. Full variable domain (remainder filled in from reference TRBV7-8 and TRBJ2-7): GAGVSQSPRYKVAKRGQDVALRCDPISGHVSLFWYQQALGQGPEFLTYFQNEAQLDKSGLPSDRFFAERPEGSVSTLKIQRTQQEDSAVYLCASSLLQGYEQYFGPGTRLTVT.

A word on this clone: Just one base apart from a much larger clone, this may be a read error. CDR3 coding DNA: TGTGCCAGCAGCCAAAGCGGGAGGACCGGGGAGCTGTTTTTT. Its protein product is CASSQSGRTGELFF. The V call is TRBV3-1 (or the pseudogene TRBV3-2), the J call TRBJ2-2; TRBD2 matches 9 bases. CDR1 LGHDT and CDR2 YNNKEL come from the germline V gene (reference sequence). J gave up 5 bases and V 2 bases, and 0 bases lay outside the gene matches. This CDR3 contains 14 residues.

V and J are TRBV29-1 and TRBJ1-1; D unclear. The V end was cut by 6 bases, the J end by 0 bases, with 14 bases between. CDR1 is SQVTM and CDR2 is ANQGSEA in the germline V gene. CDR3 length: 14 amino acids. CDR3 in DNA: TGCAGCGTCTACCTACCCCGCATGAACACTGAAGCTTTCTTT. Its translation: CSVYLPRMNTEAFF. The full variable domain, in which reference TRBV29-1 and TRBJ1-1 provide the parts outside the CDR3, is SAVISQKPSRDICQRGTSLTIQCQVDSQVTMMFWYRQQPGQSLTLIATANQGSEATYESGFVIDKFPISRPNLTFSTLTVSNMSPEDSSIYLCSVYLPRMNTEAFFGQGTRLTVV.

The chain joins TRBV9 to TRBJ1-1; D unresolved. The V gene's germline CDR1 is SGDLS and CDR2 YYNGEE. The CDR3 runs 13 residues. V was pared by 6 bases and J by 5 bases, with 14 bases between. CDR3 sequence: CASTPRRGTEAFF. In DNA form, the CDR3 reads TGTGCCAGCACCCCTCGACGGGGAACTGAAGCTTTCTTT.

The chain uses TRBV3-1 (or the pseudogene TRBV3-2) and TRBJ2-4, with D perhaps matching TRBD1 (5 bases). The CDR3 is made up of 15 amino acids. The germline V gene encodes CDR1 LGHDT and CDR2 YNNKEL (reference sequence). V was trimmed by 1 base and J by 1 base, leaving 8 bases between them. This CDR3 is CASSQGSGAKNIQYF. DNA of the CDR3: TGTGCCAGCAGCCAAGGATCAGGGGCCAAAAACATTCAGTACTTC.

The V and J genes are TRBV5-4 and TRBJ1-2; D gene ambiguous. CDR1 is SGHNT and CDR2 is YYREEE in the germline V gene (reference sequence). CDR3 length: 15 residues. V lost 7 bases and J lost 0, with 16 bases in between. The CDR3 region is CASLLRAATNYGYTF. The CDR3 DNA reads TGTGCCAGCCTCCTGAGGGCAGCTACTAACTATGGCTACACCTTC.

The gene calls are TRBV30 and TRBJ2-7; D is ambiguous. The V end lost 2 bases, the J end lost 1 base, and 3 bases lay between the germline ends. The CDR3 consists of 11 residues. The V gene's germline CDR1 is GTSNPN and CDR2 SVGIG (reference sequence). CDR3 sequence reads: CAWSQSYEQYV. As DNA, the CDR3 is TGTGCCTGGAGTCAGTCCTACGAGCAGTACGTC.

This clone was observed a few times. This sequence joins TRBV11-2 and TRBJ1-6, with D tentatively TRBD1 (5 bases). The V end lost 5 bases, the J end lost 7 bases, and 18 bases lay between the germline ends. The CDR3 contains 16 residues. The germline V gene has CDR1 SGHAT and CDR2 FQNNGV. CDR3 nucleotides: TGTGCCAGCAGCGATATAAAAATTGGGGGGAATTCACCCCTCCACTTT. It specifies CASSDIKIGGNSPLHF.

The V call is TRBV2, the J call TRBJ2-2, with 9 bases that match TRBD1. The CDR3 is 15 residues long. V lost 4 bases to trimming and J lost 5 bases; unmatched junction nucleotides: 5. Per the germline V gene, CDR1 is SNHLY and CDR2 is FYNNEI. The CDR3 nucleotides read TGTGCCAGCAGTGTGGACAGGGGTTCGACCGGGGAGCTGTTTTTT. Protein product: CASSVDRGSTGELFF.

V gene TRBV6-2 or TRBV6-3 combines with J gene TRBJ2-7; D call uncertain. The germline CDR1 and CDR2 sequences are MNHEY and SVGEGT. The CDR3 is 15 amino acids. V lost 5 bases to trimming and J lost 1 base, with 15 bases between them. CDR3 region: CASSHPQEGSYEQYV. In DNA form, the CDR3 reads TGTGCCAGCAGTCATCCCCAGGAAGGTTCCTACGAGCAGTACGTC.

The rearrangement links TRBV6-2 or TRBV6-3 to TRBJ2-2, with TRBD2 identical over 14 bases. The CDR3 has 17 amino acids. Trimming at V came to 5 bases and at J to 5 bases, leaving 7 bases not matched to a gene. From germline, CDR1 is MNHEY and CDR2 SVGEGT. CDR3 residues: CASSPGLAGVGTGELFF. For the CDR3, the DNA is TGTGCCAGCAGTCCGGGACTAGCGGGAGTAGGGACCGGGGAGCTGTTTTTT.

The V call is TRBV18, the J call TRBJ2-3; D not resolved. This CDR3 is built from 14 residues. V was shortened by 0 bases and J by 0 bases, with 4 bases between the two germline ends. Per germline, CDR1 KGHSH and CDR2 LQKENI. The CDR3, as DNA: TGTGCCAGCTCACCACCCCCGAGCACAGATACGCAGTATTTT. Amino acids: CASSPPPSTDTQYF.

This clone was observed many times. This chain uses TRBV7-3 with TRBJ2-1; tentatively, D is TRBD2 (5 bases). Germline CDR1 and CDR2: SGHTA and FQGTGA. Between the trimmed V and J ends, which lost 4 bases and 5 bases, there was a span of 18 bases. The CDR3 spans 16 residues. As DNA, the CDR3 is TGTGCCAGCAGCTCCACTTCATGGACTTCCCACAATGAGCAGTTCTTC. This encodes CASSSTSWTSHNEQFF.

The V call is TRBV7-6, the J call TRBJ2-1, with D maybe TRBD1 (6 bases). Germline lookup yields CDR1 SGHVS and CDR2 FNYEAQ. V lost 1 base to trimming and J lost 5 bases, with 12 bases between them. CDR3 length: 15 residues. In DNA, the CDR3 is TGTGCCAGCAGCTTAGGTGGACAGTCTAACAATGAGCAGTTCTTC. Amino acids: CASSLGGQSNNEQFF.

The CDR3 sequence: CASSVGLAGETQYF. The CDR3 DNA is TGTGCCAGCAGCGTAGGACTAGCGGGAGAGACCCAGTACTTC. The V call is TRBV7-3, the J call TRBJ2-5; 11 bases align to TRBD2. J was trimmed by 4 bases and V by 5 bases; bases with no gene match: 3. The germline gives CDR1 SGHTA, CDR2 FQGTGA. This CDR3 region has 14 residues.

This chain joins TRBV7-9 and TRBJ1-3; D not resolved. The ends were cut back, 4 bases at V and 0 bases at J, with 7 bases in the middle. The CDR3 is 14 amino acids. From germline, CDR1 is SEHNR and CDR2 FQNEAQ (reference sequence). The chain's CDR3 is CASSSNPSGNTIYF. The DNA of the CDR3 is TGTGCCAGCAGCTCTAACCCCTCTGGAAACACCATATATTTT.

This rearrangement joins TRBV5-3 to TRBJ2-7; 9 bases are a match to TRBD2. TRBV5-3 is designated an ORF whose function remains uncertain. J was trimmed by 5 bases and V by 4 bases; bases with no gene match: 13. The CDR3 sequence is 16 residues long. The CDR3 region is CARSVIAGAGGDEQYF. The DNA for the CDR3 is TGTGCCAGAAGCGTAATAGCGGGAGCAGGGGGGGACGAGCAGTACTTC.

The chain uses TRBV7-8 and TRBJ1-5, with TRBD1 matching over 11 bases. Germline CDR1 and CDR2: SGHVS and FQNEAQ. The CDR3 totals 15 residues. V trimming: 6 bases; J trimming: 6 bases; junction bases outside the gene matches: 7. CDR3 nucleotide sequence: TGTGCCAGCAGGCTCGGACAGGGGGCCGGTCAGCCCCAGCATTTT. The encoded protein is CASRLGQGAGQPQHF.

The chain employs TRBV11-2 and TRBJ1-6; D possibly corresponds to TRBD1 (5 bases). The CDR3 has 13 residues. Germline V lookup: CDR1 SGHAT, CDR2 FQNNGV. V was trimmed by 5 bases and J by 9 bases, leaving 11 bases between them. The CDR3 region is CASSLRQTSPLHF. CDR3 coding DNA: TGTGCCAGCAGCCTTCGACAGACTTCACCCCTCCACTTT.

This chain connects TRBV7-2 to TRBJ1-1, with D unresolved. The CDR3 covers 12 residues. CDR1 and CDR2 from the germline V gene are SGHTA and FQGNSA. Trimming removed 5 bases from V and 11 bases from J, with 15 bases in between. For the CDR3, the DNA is TGTGCCAGCAGCCTCGGTGCCGAGAGGGCTTTCTTT. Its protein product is CASSLGAERAFF.

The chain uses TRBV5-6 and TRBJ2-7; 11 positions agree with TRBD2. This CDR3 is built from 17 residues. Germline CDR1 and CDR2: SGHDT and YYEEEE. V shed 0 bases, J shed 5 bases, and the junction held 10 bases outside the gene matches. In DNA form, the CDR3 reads TGTGCCAGCAGCTTGGGTAGCGGGAGGGCCAGGGGCCACGAGCAGTACTTC. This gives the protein CASSLGSGRARGHEQYF.